Each of the 5 T cell receptor beta chains below was sequenced from the same sample in a study of cytomegalovirus exposure and HLA in healthy donors. With 60 Vbeta and 13 Jbeta primers, the PCR was carried out. Profiling relied on immunoSEQ multiplex PCR, and the TCRdb table lists in-frame clones only, not all of them. The table lists 150,000 to 200,000 clones, approximately 79% of them singletons. Material for sequencing was PBMCs. The receptor set was obtained from a man aged 40-50 years in good health and CMV-seropositive.

This clone was seen only a few times. The V call is TRBV19, the J call TRBJ1-1; D unresolved. This CDR3 is built from 13 residues. Germline values: CDR1 LNHDA, CDR2 SQIVND (reference sequence). With 3 bases removed from V and 1 base from J, the gap between germline ends came to 6 bases. The DNA for the CDR3 is TGTGCCAGTAGTATGTCAGAGAACACTGAAGCTTTCTTT. This encodes CASSMSENTEAFF. The full variable domain, rest sourced from reference TRBV19 and TRBJ1-1, is DGGITQSPKYLFRKEGQNVTLSCEQNLNHDAMYWYRQDPGQGLRLIYYSQIVNDFQKGDIAEGYSVSREKKESFPLTVTSAQKNPTAFYLCASSMSENTEAFFGQGTRLTVV.

In its sample, this clone was seen a few times. The same CDR3 also results from other DNA sequences found in this sample. The gene calls are TRBV18 and TRBJ1-1, with unresolved D. Trimming removed 2 bases from V and 1 base from J, with 14 bases in between. The CDR3 runs 16 residues. Looked up from germline, CDR1 is KGHSH and CDR2 is LQKENI. The CDR3 nucleotides are TGTGCCAGCTCACCAATTATATTTTCCAGGAACACTGAAGCTTTCTTT. This translates into CASSPIIFSRNTEAFF.

The chain couples TRBV5-4 to TRBJ1-2; D uncertain. The V end was cut by 1 base, the J end by 7 bases, with 14 bases between. Germline assignment: CDR1 SGHNT and CDR2 YYREEE (reference sequence). The CDR3 consists of 14 residues. DNA of the CDR3: TGTGCCAGCAGCTTGTTGACGGGGTTCGGTGGCTACACCTTC. It codes for CASSLLTGFGGYTF.

This clone was observed a handful of times. This chain uses TRBV19 with TRBJ1-1, with D perhaps matching TRBD1 (6 bases). With 3 bases removed from V and 4 bases from J, the gap between germline ends came to 9 bases. CDR1 is LNHDA and CDR2 is SQIVND in the germline V gene (reference sequence). This CDR3 comprises 13 residues. CDR3 sequence reads: CASSMGGGTEAFF. CDR3 bases: TGTGCCAGTAGTATGGGAGGGGGCACTGAAGCTTTCTTT.

This clone showed up just a few times. One end of the junction fails to match germline, which may point to a read error. V gene TRBV11-3 combines with J gene TRBJ2-6; TRBD1 matches at 8 bases. This CDR3 contains 15 residues. Germline-derived CDR1 and CDR2 are SGHNT and YENEEA. CDR3 bases: TGTGCCAGCAGCACCAGGGGGCCTGGGGCCAACGGCCTGACTTTC. Translation gives CASSTRGPGANGLTF.